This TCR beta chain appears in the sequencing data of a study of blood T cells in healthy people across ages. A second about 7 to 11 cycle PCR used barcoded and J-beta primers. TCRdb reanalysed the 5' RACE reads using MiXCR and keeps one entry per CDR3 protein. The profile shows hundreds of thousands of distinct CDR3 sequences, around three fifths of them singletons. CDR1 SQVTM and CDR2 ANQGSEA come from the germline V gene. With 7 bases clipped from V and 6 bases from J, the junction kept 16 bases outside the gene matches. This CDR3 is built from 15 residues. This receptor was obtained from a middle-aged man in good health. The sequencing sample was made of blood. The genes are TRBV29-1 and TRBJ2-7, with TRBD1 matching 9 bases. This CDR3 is CSAYNRDREFVEQYF. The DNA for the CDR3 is TGCAGCGCCTATAACCGGGACAGGGAGTTTGTCGAGCAGTACTTC.